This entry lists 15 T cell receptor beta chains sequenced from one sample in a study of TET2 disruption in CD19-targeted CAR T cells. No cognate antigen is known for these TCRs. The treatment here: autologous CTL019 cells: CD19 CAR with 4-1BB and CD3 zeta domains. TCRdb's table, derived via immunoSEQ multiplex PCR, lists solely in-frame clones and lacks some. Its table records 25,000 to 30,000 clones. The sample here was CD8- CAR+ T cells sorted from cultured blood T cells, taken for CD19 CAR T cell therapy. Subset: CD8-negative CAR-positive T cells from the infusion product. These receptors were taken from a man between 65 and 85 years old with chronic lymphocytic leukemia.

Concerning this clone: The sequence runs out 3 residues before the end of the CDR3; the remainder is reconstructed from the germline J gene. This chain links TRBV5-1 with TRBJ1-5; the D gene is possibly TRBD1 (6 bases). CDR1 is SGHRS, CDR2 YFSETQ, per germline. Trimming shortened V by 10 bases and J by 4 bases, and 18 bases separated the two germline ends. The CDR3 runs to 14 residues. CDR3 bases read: TGCGCCTCCAGCTTAGGGGGTCCAAATCAGCCC. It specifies CASSLGGPNQP. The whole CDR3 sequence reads CASSLGGPNQPQHF.

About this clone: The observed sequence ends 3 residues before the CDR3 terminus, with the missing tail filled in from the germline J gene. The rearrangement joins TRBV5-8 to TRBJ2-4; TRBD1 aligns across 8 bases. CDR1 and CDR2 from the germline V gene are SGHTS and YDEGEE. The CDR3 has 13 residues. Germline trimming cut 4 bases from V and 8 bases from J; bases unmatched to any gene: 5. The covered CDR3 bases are TGTGCCAGCAGCCGACAGGGGAATTACATT. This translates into CASSRQGNYI. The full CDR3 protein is CASSRQGNYIQYF.

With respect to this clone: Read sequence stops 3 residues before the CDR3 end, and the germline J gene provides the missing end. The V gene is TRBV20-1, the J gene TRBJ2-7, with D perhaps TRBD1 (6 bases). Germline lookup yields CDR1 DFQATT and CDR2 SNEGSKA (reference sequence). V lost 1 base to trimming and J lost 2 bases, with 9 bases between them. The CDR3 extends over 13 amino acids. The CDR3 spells CSARGDTAYEQYF. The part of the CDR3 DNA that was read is TGCAGTGCTAGAGGGGACACTGCCTACGAG.

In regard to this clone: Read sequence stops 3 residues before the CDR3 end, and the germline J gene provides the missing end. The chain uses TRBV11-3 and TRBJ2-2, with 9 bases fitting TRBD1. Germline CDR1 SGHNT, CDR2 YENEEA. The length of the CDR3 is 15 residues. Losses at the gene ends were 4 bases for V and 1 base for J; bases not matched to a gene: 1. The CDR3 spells CASSSTGGNTGELFF. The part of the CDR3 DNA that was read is TGTGCCAGCAGCTCGACAGGGGGGAACACCGGGGAG.

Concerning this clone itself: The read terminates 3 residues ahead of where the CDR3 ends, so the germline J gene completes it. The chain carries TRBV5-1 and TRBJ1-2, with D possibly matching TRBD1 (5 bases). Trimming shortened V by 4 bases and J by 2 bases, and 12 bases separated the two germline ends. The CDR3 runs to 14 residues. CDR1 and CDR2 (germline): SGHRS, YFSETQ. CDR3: CASSSSGGNYGYTF. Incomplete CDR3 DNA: TGCGCCAGCAGCAGCTCCGGGGGGAACTATGGC.

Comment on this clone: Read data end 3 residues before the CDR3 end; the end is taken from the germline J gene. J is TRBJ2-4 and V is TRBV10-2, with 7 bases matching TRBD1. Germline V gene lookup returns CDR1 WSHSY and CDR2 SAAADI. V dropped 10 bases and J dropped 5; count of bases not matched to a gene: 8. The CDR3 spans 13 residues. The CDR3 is CATFSGQQNIQYF. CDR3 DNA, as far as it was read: TGCGCCACCTTTTCGGGACAGCAAAACATT.

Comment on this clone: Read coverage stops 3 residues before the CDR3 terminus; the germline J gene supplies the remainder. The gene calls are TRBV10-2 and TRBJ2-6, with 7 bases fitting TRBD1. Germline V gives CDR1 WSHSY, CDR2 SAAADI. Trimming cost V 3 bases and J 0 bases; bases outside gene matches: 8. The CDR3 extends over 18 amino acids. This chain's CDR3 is CASSDPGGDRSGANVLTF. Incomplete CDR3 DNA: TGCGCCAGCAGTGATCCAGGGGGTGACCGCTCTGGGGCCAACGTC.

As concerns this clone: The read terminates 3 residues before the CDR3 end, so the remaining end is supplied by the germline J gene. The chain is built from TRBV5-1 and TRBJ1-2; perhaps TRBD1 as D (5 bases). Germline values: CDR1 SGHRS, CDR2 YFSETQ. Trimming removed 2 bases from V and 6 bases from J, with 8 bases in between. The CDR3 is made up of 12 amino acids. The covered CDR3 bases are TGCGCCAGCAGCTTTCAGGGCGATGGC. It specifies CASSFQGDG. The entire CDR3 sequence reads CASSFQGDGYTF.

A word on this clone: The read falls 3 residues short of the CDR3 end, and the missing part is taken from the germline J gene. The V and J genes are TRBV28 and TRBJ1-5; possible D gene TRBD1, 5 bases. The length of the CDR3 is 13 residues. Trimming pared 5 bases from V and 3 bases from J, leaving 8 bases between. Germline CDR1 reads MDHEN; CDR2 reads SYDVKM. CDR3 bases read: TGTGCCAGCAGTGGACAACCCAATCAGCCC. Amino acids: CASSGQPNQP. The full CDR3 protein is CASSGQPNQPQHF.

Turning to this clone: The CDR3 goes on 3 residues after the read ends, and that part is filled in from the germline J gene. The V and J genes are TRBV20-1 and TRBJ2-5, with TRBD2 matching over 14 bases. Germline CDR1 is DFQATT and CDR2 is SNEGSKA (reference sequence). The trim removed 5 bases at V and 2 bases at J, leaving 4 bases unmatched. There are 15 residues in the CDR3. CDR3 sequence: CSAPGTSGRQETQYF. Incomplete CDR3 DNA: TGCAGTGCTCCAGGGACTAGCGGGAGACAAGAGACC.

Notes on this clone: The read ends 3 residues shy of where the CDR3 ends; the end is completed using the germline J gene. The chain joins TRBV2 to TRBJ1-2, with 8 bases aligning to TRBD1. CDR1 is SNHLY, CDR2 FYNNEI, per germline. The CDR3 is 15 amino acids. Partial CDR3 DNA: TGTGCCAGCAGTGAGAGGGCAGGGGGCGGGGAGACC. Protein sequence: CASSERAGGGET. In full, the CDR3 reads CASSERAGGGETYTF.

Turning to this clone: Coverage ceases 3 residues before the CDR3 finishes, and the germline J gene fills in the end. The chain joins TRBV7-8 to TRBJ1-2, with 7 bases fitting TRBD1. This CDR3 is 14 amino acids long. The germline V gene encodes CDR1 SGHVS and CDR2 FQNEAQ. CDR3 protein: CASSARQGSYDYTF. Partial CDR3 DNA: TGTGCCAGCAGCGCGAGACAGGGCTCCTACGAC. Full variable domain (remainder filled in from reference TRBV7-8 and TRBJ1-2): GAGVSQSPRYKVAKRGQDVALRCDPISGHVSLFWYQQALGQGPEFLTYFQNEAQLDKSGLPSDRFFAERPEGSVSTLKIQRTQQEDSAVYLCASSARQGSYDYTFGSGTRLTVV.

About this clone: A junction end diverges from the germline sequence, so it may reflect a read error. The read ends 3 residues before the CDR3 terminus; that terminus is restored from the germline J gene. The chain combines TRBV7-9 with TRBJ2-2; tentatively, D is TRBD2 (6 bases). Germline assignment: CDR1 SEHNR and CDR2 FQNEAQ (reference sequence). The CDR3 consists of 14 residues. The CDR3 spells CSSSLWGDNEKLFF. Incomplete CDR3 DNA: TGTTCCAGCAGCCTTTGGGGGGATAATGAAAAG.

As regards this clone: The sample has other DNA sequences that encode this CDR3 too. The CDR3 loop reads CASSSTGTGNGNTIYF. The DNA read from the CDR3 is TGTGCCAGCAGTTCAACCGGGACAGGGAATGGAAACACC. The V and J genes are TRBV28 and TRBJ1-3, with 9 bases lining up with TRBD1. Read data end 3 residues before the CDR3 end; the end is taken from the germline J gene. J was trimmed by 3 bases and V by 4 bases; bases with no gene match: 7. CDR1 MDHEN and CDR2 SYDVKM come from the germline V gene. CDR3 length: 16 amino acids.

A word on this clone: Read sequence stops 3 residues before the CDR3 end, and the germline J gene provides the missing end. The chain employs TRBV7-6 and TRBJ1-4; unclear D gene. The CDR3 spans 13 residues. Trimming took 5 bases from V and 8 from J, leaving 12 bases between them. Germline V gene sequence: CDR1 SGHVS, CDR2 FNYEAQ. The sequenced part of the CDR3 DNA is TGTGCCAGCAGCCTAAATCCCGGGGAAAAA. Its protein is CASSLNPGEK. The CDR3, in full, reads CASSLNPGEKLFF.